The source of this TCR beta chain is a study of vaccination and CD4 T cells after COVID-19. As for the study in general: Cellular stimulation was performed using overlapping spike peptides derived from SARS-CoV-2, HCoV-NL63, HCoV-OC43 and HCoV-229E.

Treatment: approximately 9-day PBMC culture with coronavirus spike peptide pools or control peptides (ViraFEST assay). First, ViraFEST expanded antigen-specific T cells with peptide pools, and next it sequenced the TCRs. Cultured CD4+ T-cell DNA underwent Oncomine TCR Beta short-read sequencing. Genomic DNA was drawn out of CD4+ T cells grown in culture. TCRdb used MiXCR to reprocess the PCR reads, holding one entry per CDR3 protein. The profile covers over 14,000 distinct CDR3 sequences, with 73% appearing a single time and 11% taken by the ten largest. Broader study findings: No early post-infection timepoints were studied, and convalescent patients studied were relatively few.

Comment on this clonotype: Its antigen is undetermined.

This clonotype originated in a human donor who had recovered from COVID-19. The sample consisted of CD4+ T cells from blood, cultured in vitro.

The CDR3 loop is CASSPREGTDTQYF. The CDR3 coding sequence is TGTGCCAGCAGTCCCCGGGAGGGCACAGATACGCAGTATTTT. This sequence joins TRBV6-1 and TRBJ2-3; 7 positions match TRBD2. V was clipped by 5 bases and J by 1 base; unmatched bases: 3. Germline CDR1 MNHNS, CDR2 SASEGT. CDR3 length: 14 residues.